These T cell receptor beta chains were read from a single sample in a study of blood T cell repertoires in COVID-19. The repertoire was sequenced with immunoSEQ multiplex PCR; TCRdb's copy has only in-frame clones and lacks some. The table lists more than 250,000 clones, about 92% of them singletons, with 18% in the top ten. Sequences were obtained from PBMCs or T cells enriched from blood (not recorded which). These receptor sequences come from a woman in her 30s who had recovered from COVID-19. CDR3s include the opening cysteine and the closing phenylalanine or tryptophan. The order of the fields is J gene, clone size, D gene, V gene, CDR3 DNA, CDR3 protein. The D gene is left open where the match is weak. Clone size is not always given. Where it is, it says once, few, many or a class for expanded clones.

J: TRBJ2-7
size: .
D: .
V: TRBV11-2
DNA: TGTGCCAGCAGCTCTCTATTATTACCTTACGAGCAGTACTTC
CDR3: CASSSLLLPYEQYF

J: TRBJ2-2
size: .
D: .
V: TRBV19
DNA: TGTGCCAGTAGCCCTAGGGGCCAGGACACCGGGGAGCTGTTTTTT
CDR3: CASSPRGQDTGELFF

J: TRBJ1-2
size: .
D: .
V: TRBV7-2
DNA: TGTGCCAGCATCGCGAACTATGGCTACACCTTC
CDR3: CASIANYGYTF

J: TRBJ2-3
size: .
D: TRBD2
V: TRBV2
DNA: TGTGCCAGCAGCCGGGACTATACAGATACGCAGTATTTT
CDR3: CASSRDYTDTQYF

J: TRBJ2-1
size: .
D: TRBD2
V: TRBV4-3
DNA: TGCGCCAGCAGCCCGCACTTAGCCGGGACTAGCGGGGGCAATGAGCAGTTCTTC
CDR3: CASSPHLAGTSGGNEQFF

J: TRBJ2-2
size: .
D: TRBD2
V: TRBV10-2
DNA: TGCGCCAGCAGTGCCAGTTCGGGGGGGATCGGGGAGCTGTTTTTT
CDR3: CASSASSGGIGELFF

J: TRBJ2-7
size: .
D: .
V: TRBV27
DNA: TGTGCCAGCAGTTTAATAGGGAAAGGGAGCTCCTACGAGCAGTACTTC
CDR3: CASSLIGKGSSYEQYF

J: TRBJ1-5
size: few
D: .
V: TRBV7-8
DNA: TGTGCCAGCAGCCCCGAGACATTTTATAGCAATCAGCCCCAGCATTTT
CDR3: CASSPETFYSNQPQHF

J: TRBJ2-3
size: .
D: .
V: TRBV28
DNA: TGTGCCAGCAGTTTCCCTTTGGCGGGGAGCACAGATACGCAGTATTTT
CDR3: CASSFPLAGSTDTQYF

J: TRBJ2-7
size: .
D: TRBD2
V: TRBV7-9
DNA: TGTGCCAGCAGCTCCCCGGGACTAGCGGGAGTCGAGCAGTACTTC
CDR3: CASSSPGLAGVEQYF

J: TRBJ1-5
size: .
D: TRBD1
V: TRBV6-2/TRBV6-3
DNA: TGTGCCAGCAGTGGCCTCCGGGACAGGGGATACTATAGCAATCAGCCCCAGCATTTT
CDR3: CASSGLRDRGYYSNQPQHF

J: TRBJ2-7
size: .
D: .
V: TRBV5-6
DNA: TGTGCCAGCTTCGACAGGAAAAGGGGCTCCTACGAGCAGTACTTC
CDR3: CASFDRKRGSYEQYF

J: TRBJ2-2
size: .
D: TRBD2
V: TRBV29-1
DNA: TGCAGCGTTGGGACTAGCGGGACCGGGGAGCTGTTTTTT
CDR3: CSVGTSGTGELFF

J: TRBJ1-2
size: .
D: .
V: TRBV4-3
DNA: TGCGCCAGCAGCCCAGACCTAACGGGGAAGGATCATGGCTACACCTTC
CDR3: CASSPDLTGKDHGYTF

J: TRBJ1-1
size: .
D: .
V: TRBV7-3
DNA: TGTGCCAGCAGCTTAGCCAGGCCCAATGAAGCTTTCTTT
CDR3: CASSLARPNEAFF

J: TRBJ1-1
size: .
D: TRBD1
V: TRBV4-1
DNA: TGCGCCAGCAGCCAAGAGCGGACAGGGTTTTCCACTGAAGCTTTCTTT
CDR3: CASSQERTGFSTEAFF

J: TRBJ2-3
size: .
D: TRBD1
V: TRBV5-1
DNA: TGCGCCAGCGAAACAGGGGAAAGGGGTACGCAGTATTTT
CDR3: CASETGERGTQYF